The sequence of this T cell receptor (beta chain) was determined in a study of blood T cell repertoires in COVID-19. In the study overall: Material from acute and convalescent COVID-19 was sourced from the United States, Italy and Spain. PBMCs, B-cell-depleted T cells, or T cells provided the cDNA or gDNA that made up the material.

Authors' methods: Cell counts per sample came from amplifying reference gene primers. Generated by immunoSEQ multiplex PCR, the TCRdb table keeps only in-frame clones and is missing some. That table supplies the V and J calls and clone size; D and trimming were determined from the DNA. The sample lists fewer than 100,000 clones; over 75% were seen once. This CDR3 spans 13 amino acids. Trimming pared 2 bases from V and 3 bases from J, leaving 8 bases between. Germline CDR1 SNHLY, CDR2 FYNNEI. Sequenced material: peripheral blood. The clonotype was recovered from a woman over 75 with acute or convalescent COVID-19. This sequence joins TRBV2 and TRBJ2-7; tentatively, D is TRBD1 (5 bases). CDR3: CASSERGSYEQYF. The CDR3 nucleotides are TGTGCCAGCAGTGAAAGGGGAAGCTACGAGCAGTACTTC.